This T cell receptor beta chain was captured in a study of T cell changes during pregnancy in multiple sclerosis. The repertoire was sequenced with immunoSEQ multiplex PCR; TCRdb's copy has only in-frame clones and lacks some. The sample records under 50,000 clones, just under 95% being singletons. The ends were cut back, 7 bases at V and 1 base at J, with 12 bases in the middle. Germline-derived CDR1 and CDR2 are SNHLY and FYNNEI. The CDR3 sequence is 14 residues long. This specimen consisted of CD4+ T cells from peripheral blood mononuclear cells, obtained in the first trimester of pregnancy. This TCR derives from a female donor with multiple sclerosis, enrolled in a pregnancy study. The chain uses TRBV2 and TRBJ2-3; D gene uncertain. The CDR3 protein is CASIHSHRTDTQYF. The CDR3, as DNA: TGTGCCAGCATCCACAGCCACCGCACAGATACGCAGTATTTT.